This TCR beta chain was recovered during a study of T cell repertoires in cytomegalovirus infection. Whole-study findings and limits: The ex vivo response was dominated by HLA-C-restricted CMV-specific TCR beta clonotypes.

The CDR3 is made up of 14 amino acids. The junction had 8 bases not matched to a gene; V was cut back by 4 bases and J by 8 bases. Germline lookup yields CDR1 MNHEY and CDR2 SVGAGI. TCRdb fed the reads into MiXCR, producing one record per CDR3 protein. The sample contains approximately 990,000 distinct CDR3 sequences, approximately 33% of which appear only once. Only a few counts were recorded for this clonotype. Its antigen remains unidentified. Sequencing used cultured CD8+ T cells from PBMCs, obtained from culture after CMV antigen stimulation. The chain combines TRBV6-5 with TRBJ2-1; 7 positions agree with TRBD2. The TCR comes from a human donor in good health (CMV status not recorded). Some clones in this sample may be carry-over from other donors' samples. CDR3 sequence (DNA): TGTGCCAGCAGTTCCCTGGGGGGGAGCGATGAGCAGTTCTTC. Translation gives CASSSLGGSDEQFF.